These T cell receptor beta chains were read from a single sample in a study of CD8+ T cells in alopecia areata. Only in-frame clones appear in the TCRdb table, and some are missing; sequencing was by immunoSEQ multiplex PCR. The sample consists of approximately 170,000 clones, less than 80% of them appearing once. The sample here was CD4+ T cells sorted from blood, taken at week 24, from a patient treated with tofacitinib. The receptors originated from a human donor with alopecia areata. CDR3s include the opening cysteine and the closing phenylalanine or tryptophan.

CASTTAGKFWGYTF	TRBV2	TRBJ1-2	14
CASSLTETQYF	TRBV7-6	TRBJ2-5	11
CATSRGTGKWQETQYF	TRBV15	TRBJ2-5	16
CSVEGGGAGEQFF	TRBV29-1	TRBJ2-1	13
CASSLATTNNGAFF	TRBV18	TRBJ1-1	14
CASSVVGGAGAYEQYF	TRBV9	TRBJ2-7	16
CAISESMSGQPQHF	TRBV10-3	TRBJ1-5	14
CASSGGQGVTLHF	TRBV7-9	TRBJ1-6	13
CASSRGEGANVLTF	TRBV19	TRBJ2-6	14
CSVADSYNEQFF	TRBV29-1	TRBJ2-1	12
CASSGANVLTF	TRBV5-6	TRBJ2-6	11
CASTPSGTNLHF	TRBV6-1	TRBJ1-6	12
CASSPLGGGNQPQHF	TRBV7-9	TRBJ1-5	15
CAWSPGGAGGSTQYF	TRBV30	TRBJ2-3	15
CASSPSPLHQPQHF	TRBV7-2	TRBJ1-5	14
CASSFRGQGDSEQYF	TRBV7-9	TRBJ2-7	15
CASSQGRSGQASYEQYF	TRBV4-1	TRBJ2-7	17
CASSPGTGEETQYF	TRBV5-1	TRBJ2-5	14
CSVVPGGRTYEQYF	TRBV29-1	TRBJ2-7	14
CASSYSGGSNEQFF	TRBV6-5	TRBJ2-1	14
CAWNRGAGNEKLFF	TRBV30	TRBJ1-4	14
CASSDPLRGDTGELFF	TRBV25-1	TRBJ2-2	16
CASRPETILYEQYF	TRBV5-1	TRBJ2-7	14
CASSLAGGRETQYF	TRBV27	TRBJ2-5	14
CASSLGAKLSYNEQFF	TRBV5-1	TRBJ2-1	16
CAWSVRGTLSYEQYF	TRBV30	TRBJ2-7	15
CASSLARVANYGYTF	TRBV7-2	TRBJ1-2	15